This T cell receptor beta chain comes out of a study of early T cells in non-severe SARS-CoV-2 infection. The V end lost 8 bases, the J end lost 0 bases, and 17 bases lay between the germline ends. The CDR3 runs to 15 residues. Germline V CDR1 and CDR2: MNHEY, SVGAGI. There are many counts of this clonotype. Each single cDNA molecule received a unique molecular identifier. TCRdb re-called the 5' RACE reads with MiXCR, one entry per CDR3 protein. This sample has 25,000 to 35,000 distinct CDR3 sequences; 5.7% occur once, and the top ten carry 5% to 5.5%. Sequenced sample: whole blood. This receptor was taken from an adult who was a healthcare worker with PCR-confirmed SARS-CoV-2 infection or an uninfected control (not recorded which). The genes are TRBV6-5 and TRBJ2-7; D unclear. The CDR3 region has the DNA TGTGCCAGCGGCTCGGCCGGGCCCTACTCCTACGAGCAGTACTTC. As protein: CASGSAGPYSYEQYF.